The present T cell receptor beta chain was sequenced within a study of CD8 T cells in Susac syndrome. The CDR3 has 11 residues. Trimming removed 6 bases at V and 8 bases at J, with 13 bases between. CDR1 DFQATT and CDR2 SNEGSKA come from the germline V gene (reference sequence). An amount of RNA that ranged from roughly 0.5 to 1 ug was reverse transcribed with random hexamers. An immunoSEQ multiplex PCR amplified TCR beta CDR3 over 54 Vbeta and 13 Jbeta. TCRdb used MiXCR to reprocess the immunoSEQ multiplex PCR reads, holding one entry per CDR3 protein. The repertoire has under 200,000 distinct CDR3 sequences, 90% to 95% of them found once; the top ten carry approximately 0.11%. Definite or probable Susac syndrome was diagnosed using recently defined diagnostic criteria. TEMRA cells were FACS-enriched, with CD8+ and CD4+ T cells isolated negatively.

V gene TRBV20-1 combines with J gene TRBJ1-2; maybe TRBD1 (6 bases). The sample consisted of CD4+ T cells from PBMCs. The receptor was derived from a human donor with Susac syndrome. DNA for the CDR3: TGCAGTGCCACACAGGGCGGGGGCTACACCTTC. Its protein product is CSATQGGGYTF.